A single sample gave rise to the 15 T cell receptor beta chains below, sequenced in a study of blood T cell repertoires in COVID-19 (dated by TCRdb to 2018 to 2020). Libraries were constructed by the immunoSEQ multiplex PCR assay. The source is immuneACCESS, and TCRdb retained only in-frame sequences with V and J called. Part of the clones is not carried over; for the studies checked, unresolved V genes explain less than half of this, and the remainder is unexplained. This sample holds about 40,000 clones; roughly 87% were observed only once. The top ten hold around 16% of the sample. The sequencing sample was made of peripheral blood. The receptors come from a man aged 65 to 85 with active COVID-19.

This clone was observed a single time. J is TRBJ2-7 and V is TRBV18; TRBD2 matches at 8 bases. Trimming cost V 1 base and J 3 bases; bases outside gene matches: 2. Germline V lookup: CDR1 KGHSH, CDR2 LQKENI. CDR3 length: 14 amino acids. CDR3 in DNA: TGTGCCAGCTCACCACAGCGGGGGTACTACGAGCAGTACTTC. Amino acid sequence: CASSPQRGYYEQYF.

The chain carries TRBV23-1 and TRBJ1-1; 7 positions match TRBD1. TRBV23-1 is given ORF status, its function remaining uncertain. Trimming at V came to 10 bases and at J to 2 bases, leaving 10 bases not matched to a gene. This CDR3 spans 14 amino acids. Here the CDR3 reads CAIPTDRDNTEAFF. As DNA, the CDR3 is TGCGCCATCCCGACTGACAGGGATAACACTGAAGCTTTCTTT.

The chain recombines TRBV6-2 or TRBV6-3 with TRBJ2-1, with 7 bases aligning to TRBD2. The V gene's germline CDR1 is MNHEY and CDR2 SVGEGT. The J segment lost 4 bases and the V segment lost 4 bases, leaving 1 base of the junction unmatched. This CDR3 has 13 residues. CDR3 protein: CASSWEGYNEQFF. The CDR3 DNA reads as TGTGCCAGCAGTTGGGAGGGTTACAATGAGCAGTTCTTC.

V gene TRBV7-3 combines with J gene TRBJ2-1, with D unclear. This CDR3 comprises 13 residues. Germline CDR1 and CDR2: SGHTA and FQGTGA. Trimming took off 1 base at V and 7 bases at J, with 8 bases between the two ends. For the CDR3, the DNA is TGTGCCAGCAGCTTAATGGCTCCTAATGAGCAGTTCTTC. It translates to CASSLMAPNEQFF. Full variable domain (outside the CDR3, taken from reference TRBV7-3 and TRBJ2-1): GAGVSQTPSNKVTEKGKYVELRCDPISGHTALYWYRQSLGQGPEFLIYFQGTGAADDSGLPNDRFFAVRPEGSVSTLKIQRTERGDSAVYLCASSLMAPNEQFFGPGTRLTVL.

The V and J genes are TRBV5-1 and TRBJ2-1, with TRBD2 identical over 7 bases. Germline V gene lookup returns CDR1 SGHRS and CDR2 YFSETQ. The CDR3 is made up of 17 amino acids. V lost 5 bases, J lost 0 bases, and 11 bases stayed unmatched. The CDR3 sequence: CASRPPASGNSYNEQFF. CDR3 nucleotide sequence: TGCGCCAGCAGACCCCCGGCCAGCGGGAACTCCTACAATGAGCAGTTCTTC.

This clone was seen a few times. This chain uses TRBV12-5 with TRBJ2-2; 9 bases are shared with TRBD2. Germline lookup yields CDR1 LGHNT and CDR2 FRNRAP. The ends lost 2 bases at V and 6 bases at J; junction bases unmatched: 7. The CDR3 totals 16 residues. DNA of the CDR3: TGTGCTAGTGGTTTGTCTGCGGGGGGGCCTCCCGGGGAGCTGTTTTTT. Amino acid sequence: CASGLSAGGPPGELFF.

The chain links TRBV28 to TRBJ2-7; TRBD2 might be the D (6 bases). Germline values: CDR1 MDHEN, CDR2 SYDVKM. The CDR3 has 15 amino acids. Trimming removed 7 bases from V and 3 bases from J, with 19 bases in between. CDR3 DNA sequence: TGTGCCAGCACTTCTGCGTTGGGACTTCGCTACGAGCAGTACTTC. This codes for CASTSALGLRYEQYF.

V usage is TRBV28 and J usage is TRBJ1-1, with unresolved D. Germline V lookup: CDR1 MDHEN, CDR2 SYDVKM. This CDR3 comprises 15 residues. The V end lost 8 bases, the J end lost 6 bases, and 22 bases lay between the germline ends. The CDR3 sequence: CASGGPPGVASEAFF. The CDR3 DNA reads TGTGCCAGCGGAGGCCCCCCCGGGGTTGCATCTGAAGCTTTCTTT.

The CDR3 here is CASSLGTATEAFF. In nucleotides, the CDR3 is TGTGCCAGCAGTTTGGGGACAGCCACTGAAGCTTTCTTT. This sequence joins TRBV27 and TRBJ1-1, with 7 bases fitting TRBD1. The junction had 2 bases not matched to a gene; V was cut back by 3 bases and J by 4 bases. Germline loops: CDR1 MNHEY, CDR2 SMNVEV (reference sequence). This CDR3 spans 13 amino acids.

Here the CDR3 DNA reads TGTGCCAGCAGCCGGACTAGCGGGGGGCCACGCACAGATACGCAGTATTTT. Translating gives CASSRTSGGPRTDTQYF. This chain joins TRBV11-2 and TRBJ2-3, with 14 nucleotides matching TRBD2. The germline V gene has CDR1 SGHAT and CDR2 FQNNGV. The CDR3 sequence is 17 residues long. J lost 1 base, V lost 5 bases, and 5 bases had no gene match.

This chain joins TRBV6-5 and TRBJ2-7, with no clear D. V gave up 6 bases and J gave up 2 bases, with 17 bases separating them. The length of the CDR3 is 15 residues. The V gene's germline CDR1 is MNHEY and CDR2 SVGAGI. CDR3 residues: CASSPRREEAYEQYF. As DNA, the CDR3 is TGTGCCAGCAGCCCCAGACGCGAAGAGGCCTACGAGCAGTACTTC.

The genes are TRBV28 and TRBJ2-7; D possibly corresponds to TRBD2 (6 bases). V lost 6 bases and J lost 0, with 9 bases in between. CDR3 size: 13 residues. The germline CDR1 and CDR2 sequences are MDHEN and SYDVKM. The CDR3 region is CASRGTSSYEQYF. CDR3 nucleotides: TGTGCCAGCAGAGGGACTTCCTCCTACGAGCAGTACTTC.

The sample holds one count of this clone. The chain is built from TRBV5-6 and TRBJ2-7; 7 positions match TRBD1. V was clipped by 5 bases and J by 0 bases; unmatched bases: 8. The CDR3 is 15 residues long. Germline V gene lookup returns CDR1 SGHDT and CDR2 YYEEEE. The CDR3 DNA reads as TGTGCCAGCAGTAACCGGGACAGCCACTCCTACGAGCAGTACTTC. Encoded protein: CASSNRDSHSYEQYF.

The chain joins TRBV4-3 to TRBJ1-2, with 9 bases lining up with TRBD1. Germline assignment: CDR1 LGHNA and CDR2 YSLEER. There are 14 residues in the CDR3. V shed 3 bases, J shed 8 bases, and the junction held 7 bases outside the gene matches. The CDR3, as DNA: TGCGCCAGCAGCCACCGGGACAGGGAGTCGGGCTACACCTTC. Protein sequence: CASSHRDRESGYTF.

The CDR3 coding sequence is TGTGCCAGCTCACCTCGGGGGACGGCCCCGTCCTACGAGCAGTACTTC. Translated, it gives CASSPRGTAPSYEQYF. The gene calls are TRBV18 and TRBJ2-7, with D tentatively TRBD2 (6 bases). This CDR3 is 16 amino acids long. The germline V and J ends were trimmed by 3 bases and 1 base, with 16 bases remaining between them. The V gene's germline CDR1 is KGHSH and CDR2 LQKENI. Full variable domain (outside the CDR3, taken from reference TRBV18 and TRBJ2-7): NAGVMQNPRHLVRRRGQEARLRCSPMKGHSHVYWYRQLPEEGLKFMVYLQKENIIDESGMPKERFSAEFPKEGPSILRIQQVVRGDSAAYFCASSPRGTAPSYEQYFGPGTRLTVT.